Listed below are T cell receptor beta chains from one sample, sequenced in a study of cytomegalovirus exposure and HLA in healthy donors. The data were produced by immunoSEQ multiplex PCR, yet TCRdb's version contains in-frame clones alone and is incomplete. The sample holds about 190,000 clones, less than 85% seen once. Sequencing was performed on PBMCs. These receptor sequences come from a boy younger than 18 in good health and CMV-seronegative. The CDR3 runs from the conserved cysteine through the conserved F or W. The order of the fields is J gene, V gene, clone size, D gene, CDR3 DNA, CDR3 protein. The D gene is left open where the match is weak. Where a row states a size, it is once, few, many or the class of an expanded clone; other rows omit it.

J: TRBJ1-1; V: TRBV28; size: NA; D: NA; DNA: TGTGCCAGCAGTTTAGGATCGTGGGGGGGGGACACTGAAGCTTTCTTT; CDR3: CASSLGSWGGDTEAFF
J: TRBJ1-2; V: TRBV7-8; size: NA; D: TRBD1; DNA: TGTGCCAGCAGCTCAGACAGGGGAGCTAACTATGGCTACACCTTC; CDR3: CASSSDRGANYGYTF
J: TRBJ2-1; V: TRBV25-1; size: NA; D: NA; DNA: TGTGCCAGCAGTGGGGGGGGCGTGGATGAGCAGTTCTTC; CDR3: CASSGGGVDEQFF
J: TRBJ2-3; V: TRBV29-1; size: NA; D: NA; DNA: TGCAGCGTTCGCAGGGCGGCTAGCACAGATACGCAGTATTTT; CDR3: CSVRRAASTDTQYF
J: TRBJ1-1; V: TRBV11-2; size: once; D: TRBD1; DNA: TGTGCCAGCAGCACCTTATTCTCGACAGGGCGGGAACACACTGAAGCTTTCTTT; CDR3: CASSTLFSTGREHTEAFF
J: TRBJ1-1; V: TRBV11-3; size: NA; D: NA; DNA: TGTGCCAGCAGCTTGAGAAACACTGAAGCTTTCTTT; CDR3: CASSLRNTEAFF
J: TRBJ1-2; V: TRBV10-3; size: NA; D: NA; DNA: TGTGCCATTCTACAGAGACAACTGGATCTAAACTATGGCTACACCTTC; CDR3: CAILQRQLDLNYGYTF
J: TRBJ2-5; V: TRBV9; size: NA; D: TRBD1; DNA: TGTGCCAGCAGCGTAGAACGGGACAGGTCACGAGGGACCCAGTACTTC; CDR3: CASSVERDRSRGTQYF
J: TRBJ2-7; V: TRBV9; size: NA; D: NA; DNA: TGTGCCAGCAGCGTAGGAGCAGGCTACTACGAGCAGTACTTC; CDR3: CASSVGAGYYEQYF
J: TRBJ2-1; V: TRBV19; size: NA; D: TRBD2; DNA: TGTGCCAGTAGTTTGGGCGGGGGGTCCTACAATGAGCAGTTCTTC; CDR3: CASSLGGGSYNEQFF
J: TRBJ2-3; V: TRBV4-1; size: NA; D: TRBD2; DNA: TGCGCCAGCAGCCAAGTGCCGGGACTAGCGGGGGGGATACCTAGCACAGATACGCAGTATTTT; CDR3: CASSQVPGLAGGIPSTDTQYF
J: TRBJ2-2; V: TRBV7-6; size: once; D: TRBD2; DNA: TGTGCCAGCAGCTCCGGACCGGGACTAGCGGGAGCAACCGGGGAGCTGTTTTTT; CDR3: CASSSGPGLAGATGELFF
J: TRBJ1-1; V: TRBV30; size: NA; D: TRBD1; DNA: TGTGCCTGGAGAGGGACAGGGGAGACTGAAGCTTTCTTT; CDR3: CAWRGTGETEAFF
J: TRBJ1-5; V: TRBV5-1; size: NA; D: TRBD1; DNA: TGCGCCAGCAGCTTCAGGACAGGGGATCAGCCCCAGCATTTT; CDR3: CASSFRTGDQPQHF
J: TRBJ1-4; V: TRBV25-1; size: NA; D: NA; DNA: TGTGCCAGCAGTCGAAATGACAGATTTAATGAAAAACTGTTTTTT; CDR3: CASSRNDRFNEKLFF
J: TRBJ1-2; V: TRBV6-5; size: few; D: TRBD1; DNA: TGTGCCAGCAGGACGGGACAGGGATGGGGAGGCTACACCTTC; CDR3: CASRTGQGWGGYTF
J: TRBJ2-5; V: TRBV19; size: NA; D: NA; DNA: TGTGCCAGTAGTCCGTACAGGGAAGGGGAGACCCAGTACTTC; CDR3: CASSPYREGETQYF
J: TRBJ1-1; V: TRBV28; size: few; D: TRBD1; DNA: TGTGCCAGCAGTTTTGGGGGACAGGGAAACACTGAAGCTTTCTTT; CDR3: CASSFGGQGNTEAFF
J: TRBJ1-4; V: TRBV10-2; size: NA; D: NA; DNA: TGCGCCAGCAGTGGTCAGGGGCAGGAAAAACTGTTTTTT; CDR3: CASSGQGQEKLFF
J: TRBJ2-1; V: TRBV2; size: NA; D: NA; DNA: TGTGCCAGCAGTGAGACTAGCTCCTACAATGAGCAGTTCTTC; CDR3: CASSETSSYNEQFF
J: TRBJ1-5; V: TRBV19; size: NA; D: NA; DNA: TGTGCCAGTAGTATGGGGGGGTTCTGGGGGAGCGGTCAGCCCCAGCATTTT; CDR3: CASSMGGFWGSGQPQHF
J: TRBJ2-7; V: TRBV19; size: NA; D: TRBD2; DNA: TGTGCCAGTAGTATAGGCGGGAGTCACGAGCAGTACTTC; CDR3: CASSIGGSHEQYF
J: TRBJ1-6; V: TRBV10-3; size: NA; D: NA; DNA: TGTGCCATCAGTGAGCGGGGTGGCGATTCACCCCTCCACTTT; CDR3: CAISERGGDSPLHF
J: TRBJ2-5; V: TRBV4-1; size: NA; D: TRBD1; DNA: TGCGCCAGCAGCCAAGAAGTGGACAGGAGGAAGACCCAGTACTTC; CDR3: CASSQEVDRRKTQYF
J: TRBJ2-6; V: TRBV4-2; size: NA; D: NA; DNA: TGTGCCAGCAGCCAAGGCGGAGTTCGGAGCTCTGGGGCCAACGTCCTGACTTTC; CDR3: CASSQGGVRSSGANVLTF
J: TRBJ1-2; V: TRBV5-6; size: NA; D: TRBD1; DNA: TGTGCCAGCAGCCTCGACCGGGACAGGGTTCAAGGCTACACCTTC; CDR3: CASSLDRDRVQGYTF
J: TRBJ1-1; V: TRBV7-9; size: NA; D: NA; DNA: TGTGCCAGCAGCGCGACAGCGAACACTGAAGCTTTCTTT; CDR3: CASSATANTEAFF
J: TRBJ1-2; V: TRBV29-1; size: few; D: NA; DNA: TGCAGCGTCGGAGACAGTTGGGACTATGGCTACACCTTC; CDR3: CSVGDSWDYGYTF
J: TRBJ1-5; V: TRBV2; size: NA; D: NA; DNA: TGTGCCAGCAGTGAGTGGAGGCAGAATCAGCCCCAGCATTTT; CDR3: CASSEWRQNQPQHF
J: TRBJ2-7; V: TRBV18; size: NA; D: TRBD1; DNA: TGTGCCAGCTCACCTCGGGACAGAAGTATCTACGAGCAGTACTTC; CDR3: CASSPRDRSIYEQYF
J: TRBJ1-1; V: TRBV18; size: NA; D: TRBD1; DNA: TGTGCCAGCTCCCCGGGACAGGGGGTGATGAACACTGAAGCTTTCTTT; CDR3: CASSPGQGVMNTEAFF
J: TRBJ2-3; V: TRBV5-1; size: NA; D: NA; DNA: TGCGCCAGCAACCCGGGGTCAGCAGCCCATACGCAGTATTTT; CDR3: CASNPGSAAHTQYF
J: TRBJ2-2; V: TRBV4-3; size: once; D: NA; DNA: TGCGCCAGCAGCCAAGAGGGGGGTGCCGGGGAGCTGTTTTTT; CDR3: CASSQEGGAGELFF
J: TRBJ1-2; V: TRBV27; size: NA; D: NA; DNA: TGTGCCAGCAGTTTAGGGACTCAATATGGCTACACCTTC; CDR3: CASSLGTQYGYTF
J: TRBJ2-3; V: TRBV27; size: NA; D: NA; DNA: TGTGCCAGCAGTGTAATCGGCACAGATACGCAGTATTTT; CDR3: CASSVIGTDTQYF
J: TRBJ2-5; V: TRBV7-3; size: NA; D: NA; DNA: TGTGCCAGCAGCTTAACGGGCGGGGCGGGACCTTGGGAGACCCAGTACTTC; CDR3: CASSLTGGAGPWETQYF
J: TRBJ1-2; V: TRBV18; size: NA; D: NA; DNA: TGTGCCAGCTCTTCGGACAGTTCTAACTATGGCTACACCTTC; CDR3: CASSSDSSNYGYTF
J: TRBJ2-7; V: TRBV30; size: NA; D: TRBD1; DNA: TGTGCCTGGAGTGTGGGGGGGACAGGGACCGGCGAGCAGTACTTC; CDR3: CAWSVGGTGTGEQYF
J: TRBJ1-3; V: TRBV5-6; size: NA; D: NA; DNA: TGTGCCAGCAGCTTAAAGCCTTCTGGAAACACCATATATTTT; CDR3: CASSLKPSGNTIYF
J: TRBJ1-2; V: TRBV30; size: NA; D: NA; DNA: TGTGGGGGGCAGCACTATACTTCTAACTATGGCTACACCTTC; CDR3: CGGQHYTSNYGYTF
J: TRBJ2-1; V: TRBV15; size: NA; D: TRBD2; DNA: TGTGCCACCAGAGCTAGCCCGACTAGCGGCCTCCCTCCAAGCTCCTACAATGAGCAGTTCTTC; CDR3: CATRASPTSGLPPSSYNEQFF
J: TRBJ1-1; V: TRBV19; size: NA; D: TRBD1; DNA: TGTGCCAGTAGTCACAGGGGGCCCTTTGGGAACACTGAAGCTTTCTTT; CDR3: CASSHRGPFGNTEAFF
J: TRBJ1-2; V: TRBV5-6; size: NA; D: NA; DNA: TGTGCCAGCACCCCCCACAGTAACTATGGCTACACCTTC; CDR3: CASTPHSNYGYTF
J: TRBJ2-7; V: TRBV5-8; size: NA; D: NA; DNA: TGTGCCAGCAGCGGCTACGAGCAGGGGTACGAGCAGTACTTC; CDR3: CASSGYEQGYEQYF
J: TRBJ2-7; V: TRBV6-5; size: NA; D: NA; DNA: TGTGCCAGCAGTAATGACAGGCTAGCCTACGAGCAGTACTTC; CDR3: CASSNDRLAYEQYF
J: TRBJ1-1; V: TRBV6-1; size: NA; D: TRBD1; DNA: TGTGCCAGCAGTGAAAGGGGGACAGGGGGGTCGGGCACTGAAGCTTTCTTT; CDR3: CASSERGTGGSGTEAFF
J: TRBJ1-1; V: TRBV10-3; size: once; D: NA; DNA: TGTGCCATCAGTGCCGAAGCCAGGAAAAGCACTGAAGCTTTCTTT; CDR3: CAISAEARKSTEAFF
J: TRBJ2-1; V: TRBV30; size: NA; D: NA; DNA: TGTGCCTGGAGTGTCAAGGGACTTTACAATGAGCAGTTCTTC; CDR3: CAWSVKGLYNEQFF
J: TRBJ2-3; V: TRBV9; size: NA; D: TRBD2; DNA: TGTGCCAGCAGCGTAGGCCTAGCGGGGGGGAGCACAGATACGCAGTATTTT; CDR3: CASSVGLAGGSTDTQYF